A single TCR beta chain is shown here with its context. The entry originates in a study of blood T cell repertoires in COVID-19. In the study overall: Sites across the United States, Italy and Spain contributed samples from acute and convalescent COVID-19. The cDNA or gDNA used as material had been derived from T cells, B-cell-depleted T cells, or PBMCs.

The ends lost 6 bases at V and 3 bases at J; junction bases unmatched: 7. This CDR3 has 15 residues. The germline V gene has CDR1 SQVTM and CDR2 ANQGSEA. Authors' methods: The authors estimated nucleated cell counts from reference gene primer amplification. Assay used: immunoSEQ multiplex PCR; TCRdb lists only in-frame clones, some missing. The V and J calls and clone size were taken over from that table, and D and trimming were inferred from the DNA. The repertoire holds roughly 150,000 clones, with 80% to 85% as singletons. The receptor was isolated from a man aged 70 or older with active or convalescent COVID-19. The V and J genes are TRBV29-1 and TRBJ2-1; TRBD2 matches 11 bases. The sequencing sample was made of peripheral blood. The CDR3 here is CSVRTTSGSYNEQFF. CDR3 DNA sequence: TGCAGCGTACGAACAACTAGCGGGAGCTACAATGAGCAGTTCTTC.